This TCR beta chain originates from a study of chemoradiotherapy in HPV16-positive cancers. This CDR3 has 15 amino acids. Germline CDR1 SGDLS, CDR2 YYNGEE. Trimming removed 4 bases from V and 0 bases from J, with 14 bases in between. Overall study findings and caveats: During treatment, candidate HPV-specific clones and E7-related motifs expanded in tumor.

Using immunoSEQ multiplex PCR, the repertoire was profiled, and TCRdb retains in-frame clones only, with some absent. The sample lists around 14,000 clones; around 80% were seen once. This clone was seen a single time. Antigen unknown. The sequence was obtained from a human donor with HPV-associated anogenital cancer. The chain has TRBV9 and TRBJ2-7; D is possibly TRBD1 or TRBD2 (5 bases each). Collection of the sample occurred from a patient who underwent chemoradiotherapy. In nucleotides, the CDR3 is TGTGCCAGCAGCTACAGCACGGGGCCCTCCTACGAGCAGTACTTC. Amino acid sequence: CASSYSTGPSYEQYF.